This T cell receptor beta chain was recovered during a study of control samples from healthy donors and cancer patients. The assay was immunoSEQ multiplex PCR, and TCRdb's table has in-frame clones only and misses some. Seen here are 150,000 to 200,000 clones, approximately 92% observed once, and the top ten hold around 1.5%. The CDR3 sequence is 16 residues long. V lost 0 bases, J lost 4 bases, and 7 bases stayed unmatched. The germline V gene encodes CDR1 SGHRS and CDR2 YFSETQ. The receptor's source is a man aged 25-45 years in good health. The sample was blood. The V gene is TRBV5-1, the J gene TRBJ2-3, with 8 bases aligning to TRBD2. CDR3 protein: CASSLASGSGADTQYF. The CDR3 coding sequence is TGCGCCAGCAGCTTGGCAAGCGGTAGCGGGGCAGATACGCAGTATTTT.